Shown below are 15 T cell receptor beta chains from a single sample sequenced in a study of CD8 T cells in ankylosing spondylitis. TCRdb recomputed calls from the 5' RACE reads with MiXCR, one row per CDR3 protein. The sample lists 200,000 to 250,000 distinct CDR3 sequences, about 11% occurring once. The sample consisted of blood, either unsorted or a sorted T cell fraction (not recorded which). Receptors originate from a male donor with ankylosing spondylitis or in good health (not recorded which).

This clonotype turned up a few times. This chain uses TRBV3-1 with TRBJ2-7; D uncertain. CDR1 LGHDT and CDR2 YNNKEL come from the germline V gene (reference sequence). The V and J ends lost 0 bases and 0 bases respectively, with 6 bases between them. The CDR3 length is 14 residues. The CDR3 nucleotides read TGTGCCAGCAGCCAAGAGAGTTACTCCTACGAGCAGTACTTC. This codes for CASSQESYSYEQYF.

The rearrangement joins TRBV12-3 or TRBV12-4 to TRBJ2-1; D is possibly TRBD2 (7 bases). The CDR3 extends over 14 amino acids. The V end lost 8 bases, the J end lost 6 bases, and 17 bases lay between the germline ends. DNA for the CDR3: TGTGCCAGCGAGGTGGGGGGGCGGGTCAATGAGCAGTTCTTC. Protein: CASEVGGRVNEQFF.

This clonotype was counted at least ten times. The genes are TRBV5-1 and TRBJ2-3; perhaps TRBD2 as D (7 bases). The V gene lost 0 bases and the J gene lost 4 bases, with 12 bases spanning the gap. The germline V gene encodes CDR1 SGHRS and CDR2 YFSETQ. The CDR3 totals 15 residues. As DNA, the CDR3 is TGCGCCAGCAGCTTGGCCCTAGGGGGGGCAGATACGCAGTATTTT. Its translation: CASSLALGGADTQYF. The variable domain in full, with the rest retrieved from reference TRBV5-1 and TRBJ2-3, is KAGVTQTPRYLIKTRGQQVTLSCSPISGHRSVSWYQQTPGQGLQFLFEYFSETQRNKGNFPGRFSGRQFSNSRSEMNVSTLELGDSALYLCASSLALGGADTQYFGPGTRLTVL.

This clonotype was counted many times. V gene TRBV28 combines with J gene TRBJ2-6; no clear D. V lost 2 bases and J lost 1, with 6 bases in between. CDR3 length equals 15 residues. Germline-derived CDR1 and CDR2 are MDHEN and SYDVKM. The CDR3 loop is CASSLGMSGANVLTF. The CDR3 coding sequence is TGTGCCAGCAGTTTAGGCATGTCTGGGGCCAACGTCCTGACTTTC.

This clonotype was recorded at least ten times. The V and J genes are TRBV10-3 and TRBJ2-1; 12 bases agree with TRBD2. V gave up 0 bases and J gave up 7 bases; unmatched junction bases: 7. Per germline, CDR1 ENHRY and CDR2 SYGVKD. CDR3 length equals 17 residues. CDR3 sequence reads: CAISESTLAGGRNEQFF. DNA of the CDR3: TGTGCCATCAGTGAGTCCACCCTAGCGGGGGGGCGGAATGAGCAGTTCTTC.

This clonotype was observed many times. This chain joins TRBV5-1 and TRBJ2-7; no reliable D call. Trimming removed 1 base from V and 4 bases from J, with 9 bases in between. Germline V lookup: CDR1 SGHRS, CDR2 YFSETQ. There are 13 residues in the CDR3. The DNA for the CDR3 is TGCGCCAGCAGCTTGAGTTCCTCGTACGAGCAGTACTTC. This gives the protein CASSLSSSYEQYF.

This clonotype turned up a few times. The CDR3 is CSGESGGLGETQYF. The CDR3 DNA follows: TGCAGTGGGGAGAGCGGGGGATTGGGAGAGACCCAGTACTTC. This chain joins TRBV20-1 and TRBJ2-5; 8 bases line up with TRBD2. The J segment lost 4 bases and the V segment lost 7 bases, leaving 11 bases of the junction unmatched. The germline gives CDR1 DFQATT, CDR2 SNEGSKA (reference sequence). The CDR3 spans 14 residues.

This clonotype has just a few counts. This chain joins TRBV5-1 and TRBJ1-6; D might be TRBD1 (6 bases). The CDR3 consists of 15 residues. Germline V CDR1 and CDR2: SGHRS, YFSETQ. Trimming shortened V by 5 bases and J by 2 bases, and 11 bases separated the two germline ends. CDR3 region: CASRQGETYNSPLHF. The CDR3 DNA reads TGCGCCAGCAGACAGGGCGAAACCTATAATTCACCCCTCCACTTT.

The chain employs TRBV18 and TRBJ2-5; 7 bases fit TRBD1. Germline V CDR1 and CDR2: KGHSH, LQKENI. The V segment lost 3 bases and the J segment 5 bases; nucleotides outside the gene matches: 3. The CDR3 totals 13 residues. CDR3 sequence reads: CASSPTGVETQYF. DNA for the CDR3: TGTGCCAGCTCACCCACAGGGGTGGAGACCCAGTACTTC.

This clonotype was observed a handful of times. The CDR3 sequence: CASRGRPTGELFF. As DNA, the CDR3 is TGTGCCAGCAGGGGGCGTCCCACCGGGGAGCTGTTTTTT. The V and J genes are TRBV6-1 and TRBJ2-2, with D tentatively TRBD1 (5 bases). The CDR3 extends over 13 amino acids. Looked up from germline, CDR1 is MNHNS and CDR2 is SASEGT. The germline V and J ends were trimmed by 6 bases and 4 bases, with 9 bases remaining between them.

Ten or more counts support this clonotype. This rearrangement joins TRBV12-3 or TRBV12-4 to TRBJ2-1; 10 bases match TRBD1. V shed 6 bases and J 4 bases; nucleotides not matched to a gene: 6. The CDR3 is 15 residues long. This chain's CDR3 is CASRPGQGTYNEQFF. The CDR3 DNA is TGTGCCAGCAGACCGGGACAGGGGACGTACAATGAGCAGTTCTTC.

This clonotype was found many times. The chain has TRBV20-1 and TRBJ2-1, with 7 positions matching TRBD2. The germline V gene encodes CDR1 DFQATT and CDR2 SNEGSKA (reference sequence). The CDR3 has 15 residues. J gave up 0 bases and V 6 bases, and 8 bases lay outside the gene matches. The CDR3 is CSANRPSGSYNEQFF. In DNA form, the CDR3 reads TGCAGTGCCAACCGACCTAGCGGCTCCTACAATGAGCAGTTCTTC.

This clonotype was counted once. The germline gene is not matched at one end of the junction; a read error may be the cause. The rearrangement joins TRBV4-2 to TRBJ2-7; possibly TRBD1 or TRBD2 for D (5 bases each). The germline V gene has CDR1 LGHNA and CDR2 YNFKEQ. The CDR3 extends over 14 amino acids. This CDR3 reads CARSPGQLSYEQYF. The CDR3 DNA is TGTGCCAGGAGCCCGGGGCAGCTCTCCTACGAGCAGTACTTC.

The genes are TRBV3-1 and TRBJ1-1; TRBD1 might be the D (5 bases). From germline, CDR1 is LGHDT and CDR2 YNNKEL (reference sequence). Trimming shortened V by 4 bases and J by 3 bases, and 12 bases separated the two germline ends. The CDR3 length is 14 residues. The CDR3 reads CASSPGTGDTEAFF. The CDR3 coding sequence is TGTGCCAGCAGCCCCGGGACTGGGGACACTGAAGCTTTCTTT.

This clonotype occurred a few times. The chain recombines TRBV5-1 with TRBJ2-2; D gene ambiguous. Trimming took off 4 bases at V and 4 bases at J, with 11 bases between the two ends. Germline V lookup: CDR1 SGHRS, CDR2 YFSETQ. The CDR3 has 14 amino acids. As DNA, the CDR3 is TGCGCCAGCAGCCACCCAAGGACCACCGGGGAGCTGTTTTTT. Amino acid sequence: CASSHPRTTGELFF. The full variable domain, rest sourced from reference TRBV5-1 and TRBJ2-2, is KAGVTQTPRYLIKTRGQQVTLSCSPISGHRSVSWYQQTPGQGLQFLFEYFSETQRNKGNFPGRFSGRQFSNSRSEMNVSTLELGDSALYLCASSHPRTTGELFFGEGSRLTVL.